This TCR beta chain was documented in a study of cytomegalovirus exposure and HLA in healthy donors (dated by TCRdb to the late 2010s). In the study overall: An earlier analysis of more than 550 of the donors reported 276 Gb of sequence data and 100 million to 120 million unique TCR beta sequences obtained from about 170 million T cells. HLA typing covered class I and class II loci at four-digit resolution. In an earlier analysis of 500 to 650 of the donors, high-throughput TCR beta sequencing was used to judge whether each TCR beta V gene segment behaved as functional or pseudogenic. A handful of DR-DQ haplotypes were treated as single units for association and clustering because of strong linkage in the cohort. The genetic ancestry cluster associated with self-reported Caucasian donors included 81% of the roughly 400 genotyped donors. An early release that covered 500 to 800 HLA-typed donors contained about 300 gigabases of sequencing data and approximately 85 million unique TCR sequences. Donor age, sex, ethnicity and CMV serostatus were compiled together with the repertoire data. Among approximately 370 genotyped donors of the cohort, an average of roughly 230,000 unique TCR beta nucleotide sequences was sequenced per donor, of which about 19% were non-productive. To predict cytomegalovirus infection status, the study combined high-throughput TCR immunosequencing, statistical association of individual TCRs with disease status, and machine learning. In a later analysis, previously published TCR beta repertoires from 550 to 700 donors were re-analyzed and high-resolution HLA genotyping was added so that TCR occurrence patterns could be studied. Typing coverage differed by locus: A, B, C, DRB1 and DQB1 were typed in about 620-640 donors, DQA1 in 500 to 550, DPA1 in 606, and DPB1 in around 490. Every discovery cohort repertoire had been produced on one sequencing platform. The aim of the study was to test whether cataloging public T cell receptors could identify signatures of past pathogen exposure. Rather than drawing on any new phenotypic data, the later analysis identified candidate immune exposures from TCR beta sequences and the way those sequences occurred across donors. The T cell repertoires of around 730 subjects were profiled by immunosequencing and related to cytomegalovirus serostatus. A later genetic analysis used genome-wide SNP genotypes for about 65% of the roughly 670 donors, treating that subset as a discovery cohort. Besides the first cohort of 666 subjects, a separate validation cohort made up of over 95 different subjects was used.

Overall study outcomes, separate from this receptor: According to a later genetic analysis, donors in an Asian-associated ancestry cluster had fewer N-insertions in productive TCRs than the approximately 700-donor mean. The study listed 150 to 200 TCR beta chains as associated with cytomegalovirus. Some IMGT-functional V segments, including TRBV6-2 and TRBV6-3, could not be told apart with the 87-base-pair reads, so those segments were excluded. Because HLA typing was missing for some donors at each locus, association tests included only the typed subset. Broadly in line with IMGT annotations, most TCR beta V segments showed up in productive rearrangements about 90% or about 30% of the time in an earlier analysis of 450 to 750 of the donors. In a later analysis, HLA-associated TCR beta chains showed more clonal expansion and lower generation probabilities than non-associated chains that were equally common. According to the authors, the approach could potentially be generalized to other disease states and immunological phenotypes. The only immune exposure information available for the cohort was CMV serostatus. The cohort was sequenced for TCR beta chains only, and without alpha or paired-chain data the features that could be detected were limited. Specific HLA alleles were associated with about 17,000 TCR beta sequences at a false discovery rate of 0.05 in a later analysis. A further reported finding was that TCR beta sequences accurately predicted the HLA-A and HLA-B alleles for most subjects in the first cohort. A group of highly shared sequence variants was considered likely to be a technical artifact of the sequencing pipeline. Several of the top co-occurrence clusters appeared to be linked to parvovirus B19, influenza, CMV and Epstein-Barr virus, according to a later analysis. Approximately 18 rarely observed V segments, including chromosome 9 orphons, were excluded from the earlier analysis of several hundred of the donors because counts were too low. According to a later analysis, most CMV-associated TCR beta chains appeared to be HLA-restricted, and the HLA associations seemed to be driven largely by CMV exposure. Most TCR sequences were seen in very few donors, while some public TCRs were found in many individuals. V-gene and J-gene trimming of TCR beta chains was associated with a missense DCLRE1C variant in a later genetic analysis, and the association was replicated in an independent cohort. Roughly uniform sequencing depth across donors was assumed in presence/absence analyses, although this assumption may not hold. Cytomegalovirus status was reported to be diagnosed by the classifier with high specificity and sensitivity in both the original and validation cohorts. When HLA alleles, especially DR and DQ, strongly co-occurred, attributing TCR associations to individual alleles was difficult. A few of the identified cytomegalovirus-associated TCR beta chains were confirmed in vitro to be specific for cytomegalovirus antigens. In a later analysis, TCR association rates were found to vary across HLA loci, with the most associated TCRs seen for DRB1 alleles and the fewest for HLA-C alleles. Linkage disequilibrium might explain the correlated functional status among segregating V segments, but an unknown experimental factor could not be excluded.

The cohort comprised some 680 healthy bone marrow donors. At the time of sampling, every cohort member was nominally healthy, though immune exposures that went unrecorded were likely present. The donor was CMV seronegative and belonged to the group of 352 seronegative cohort members. Every donor gave a peripheral blood sample, and the peripheral blood mononuclear cells from that sample were used for TCR beta sequencing. The Qiagen DNeasy Blood Extraction Kit was used to extract genomic DNA from the blood cell samples. A word on this clone: What antigen it recognizes has not been identified. Per-base quality was not reported, and no clone a single base away is much larger than it.

CDR1 and CDR2, looked up from the germline V gene, are SQVTM and ANQGSEA. Germline trimming: 7 bases from V, 1 base from J; junction bases outside gene matches: 5. Its CDR3 holds 13 amino acids, cysteine through phenylalanine. Only the CDR3 DNA stays, 39 bases, in frame from base 1. The library was prepared using the immunoSEQ multiplex PCR assay. A mixture of 60 forward primers for TCR Vbeta segments and 13 reverse primers for TCR Jbeta segments was used in the multiplex PCR. Amplification of the CDR3 region of rearranged TCR beta genes was performed with a multiplex PCR assay on genomic DNA. On the Illumina HiSeq System, the amplified TCR beta libraries were sequenced as 87-base-pair reads. Regarding the original processing steps: Across the 666 repertoires, a later analysis counted roughly 84 million unique TCR beta chains, 9 million to 14 million of which were shared by at least two donors. Raw reads were error-corrected and collapsed into unique sequences with a nearest-neighbor algorithm that merged closely related sequences to remove PCR and sequencing errors. To assign V, D and J gene segments, CDR3 sequences were aligned to IMGT reference sequences. For a sequence to be retained, a match of at least six nucleotides was required to both a V gene segment and a J gene segment. Rearrangements were called productive when the CDR3 lacked stop codons and stayed in frame with V and J; all others were non-productive. CDR3 was defined by IMGT convention, running from the second conserved V-encoded cysteine to the conserved J-encoded phenylalanine. Sequences without an unambiguous match to a single V gene segment were excluded from the earlier analysis of about 640 of the donors. An earlier analysis of around 600 of the donors classified V segments as functional when productive rearrangements were above 56.7% and as segregating when the standard deviation between donors was above 5%. A statistical classification framework was built for diagnosing cytomegalovirus status from the catalog of TCR beta chain sequences. In a later analysis, V and J genes were assigned by comparing TCR nucleotide sequences against IMGT/GENE-DB human TR gene sequences. The TCRdist pipeline was used in a later analysis to assign CDR3 sequences and most-parsimonious VDJ recombination scenarios. In a later analysis, every TCR beta chain was defined by the combination of its CDR3 amino acid sequence and its V-gene family, and reads without a unique V-gene family were dropped. A later analysis removed several hundred highly shared, low-generation-probability nucleotide sequences to deal with suspected cross-contamination and a sequencing artifact. In a later analysis, a clonal expansion index was calculated for each public chain from normalized within-repertoire ranks of inferred template counts. A later analysis computed generation probabilities with a VDJ recombination model fitted to out-of-frame rearrangements, and checked the results against IGoR. A later analysis scored TCR-TCR, TCR-HLA and TCR-CMV co-occurrence with hypergeometric tests, applying a repertoire-size bias correction to TCR pairs. False discovery rates were estimated in a later analysis by permuting HLA or CMV assignments 20 times. In a later analysis, co-occurring TCRs were grouped with DBSCAN, and TCRdist sequence similarity was added when clustering was performed within HLA-allele-positive subsets. Repertoires with fewer than 30,000 or more than 120,000 public chains were left out of co-occurrence clustering, as were five repertoires with anomalous nucleotide sharing. The source is immuneACCESS, and TCRdb retained only in-frame sequences with V and J called. Part of the clones is not carried over; for the studies checked, unresolved V genes explain less than half of this, and the remainder is unexplained. V, J and clone size were drawn from that table, and D and trimming were deduced from the DNA. Here the sample has about 110,000 clones; 70% to 80% occur a single time. The ten most abundant clones make up 2.8% of the sample.

The chain couples TRBV29-1 to TRBJ2-3; TRBD2 agrees with 7 junctional bases. The sequence derives from a female donor in good health and CMV-seronegative. The source material was PBMCs. CDR3 region: CSAGLMGTDTQYF. The base sequence is TGCAGCGCGGGACTAATGGGCACAGATACGCAGTATTTT.